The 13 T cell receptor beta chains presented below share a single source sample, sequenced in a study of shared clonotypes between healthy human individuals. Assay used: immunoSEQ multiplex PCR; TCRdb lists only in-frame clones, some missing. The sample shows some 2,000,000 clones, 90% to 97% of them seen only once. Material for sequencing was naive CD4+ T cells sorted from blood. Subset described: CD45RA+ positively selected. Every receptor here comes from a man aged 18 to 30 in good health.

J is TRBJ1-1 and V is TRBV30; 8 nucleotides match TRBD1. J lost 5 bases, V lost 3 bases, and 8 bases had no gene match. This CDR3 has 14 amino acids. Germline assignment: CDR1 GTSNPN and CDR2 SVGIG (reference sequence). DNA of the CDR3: TGTGCCTGGAGCGCTCAGGGGGCTGGAACTGAAGCTTTCTTT. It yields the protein CAWSAQGAGTEAFF.

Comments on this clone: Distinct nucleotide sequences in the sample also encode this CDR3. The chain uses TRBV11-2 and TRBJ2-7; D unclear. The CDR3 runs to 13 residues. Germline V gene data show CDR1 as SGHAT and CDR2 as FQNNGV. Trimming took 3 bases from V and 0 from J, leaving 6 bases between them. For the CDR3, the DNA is TGTGCCAGCAGCTTCGGCAGCTCCTACGAGCAGTACTTC. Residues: CASSFGSSYEQYF.

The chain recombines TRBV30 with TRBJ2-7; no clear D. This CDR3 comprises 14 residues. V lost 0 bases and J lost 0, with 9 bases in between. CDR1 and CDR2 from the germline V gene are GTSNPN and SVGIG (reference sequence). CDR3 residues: CAWSVGTPSYEQYF. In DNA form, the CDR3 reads TGTGCCTGGAGTGTGGGTACTCCCTCCTACGAGCAGTACTTC.

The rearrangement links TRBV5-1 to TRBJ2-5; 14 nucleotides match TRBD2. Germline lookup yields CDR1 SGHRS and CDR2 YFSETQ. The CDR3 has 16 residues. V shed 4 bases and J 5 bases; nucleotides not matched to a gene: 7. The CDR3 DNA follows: TGCGCCAGCAGCGGACTAGCGGGAGGTAGTGGGGAGACCCAGTACTTC. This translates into CASSGLAGGSGETQYF.

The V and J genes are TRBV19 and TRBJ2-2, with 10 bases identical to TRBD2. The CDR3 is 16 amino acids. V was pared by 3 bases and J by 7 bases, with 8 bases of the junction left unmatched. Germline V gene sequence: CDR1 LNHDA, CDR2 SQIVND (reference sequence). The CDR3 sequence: CASSIGLAGGIGELFF. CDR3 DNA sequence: TGTGCCAGTAGTATCGGATTAGCGGGAGGTATCGGGGAGCTGTTTTTT.

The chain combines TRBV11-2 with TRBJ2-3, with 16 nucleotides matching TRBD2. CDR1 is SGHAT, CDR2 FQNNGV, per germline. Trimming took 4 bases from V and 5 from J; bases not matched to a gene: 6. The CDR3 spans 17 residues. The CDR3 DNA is TGTGCCAGCAGCTCGGGACTAGCGGGGGGGCGAGTAGATACGCAGTATTTT. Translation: CASSSGLAGGRVDTQYF.

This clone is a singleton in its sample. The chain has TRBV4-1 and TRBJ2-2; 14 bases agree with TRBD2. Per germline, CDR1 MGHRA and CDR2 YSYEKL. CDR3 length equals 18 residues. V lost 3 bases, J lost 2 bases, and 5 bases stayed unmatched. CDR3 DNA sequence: TGCGCCAGCAGCCATGGACTAGCGGGGGGCTTAAACACCGGGGAGCTGTTTTTT. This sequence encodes CASSHGLAGGLNTGELFF.

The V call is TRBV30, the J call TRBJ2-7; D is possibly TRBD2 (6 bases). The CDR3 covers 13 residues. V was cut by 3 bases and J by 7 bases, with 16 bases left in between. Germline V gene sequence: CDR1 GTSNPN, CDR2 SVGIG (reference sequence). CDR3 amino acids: CAWRTRGTDEQYF. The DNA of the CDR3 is TGTGCCTGGAGGACCCGGGGGACGGATGAGCAGTACTTC.

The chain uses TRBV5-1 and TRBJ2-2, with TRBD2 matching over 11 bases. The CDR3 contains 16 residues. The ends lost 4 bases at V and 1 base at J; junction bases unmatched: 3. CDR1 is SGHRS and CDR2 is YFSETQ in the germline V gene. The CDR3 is CASSHTSGGNTGELFF. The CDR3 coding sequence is TGCGCCAGCAGCCATACTAGCGGGGGGAACACCGGGGAGCTGTTTTTT.

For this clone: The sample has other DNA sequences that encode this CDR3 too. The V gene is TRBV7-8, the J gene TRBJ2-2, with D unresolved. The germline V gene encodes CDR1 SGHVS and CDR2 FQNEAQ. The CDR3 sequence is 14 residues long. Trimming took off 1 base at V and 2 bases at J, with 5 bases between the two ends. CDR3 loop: CASSLVANTGELFF. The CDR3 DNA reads TGTGCCAGCAGCTTAGTCGCTAACACCGGGGAGCTGTTTTTT.

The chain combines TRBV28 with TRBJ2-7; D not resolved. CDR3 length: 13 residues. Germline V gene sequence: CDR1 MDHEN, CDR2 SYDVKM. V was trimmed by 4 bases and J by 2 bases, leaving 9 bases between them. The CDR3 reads CASSSLGTYEQYF. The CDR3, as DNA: TGTGCCAGCAGTTCATTGGGTACCTACGAGCAGTACTTC.

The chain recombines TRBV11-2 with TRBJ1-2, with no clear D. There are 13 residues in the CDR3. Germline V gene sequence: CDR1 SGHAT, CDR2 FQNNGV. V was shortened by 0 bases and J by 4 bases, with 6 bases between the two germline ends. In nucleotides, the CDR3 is TGTGCCAGCAGCTTAGATTTCGTCTATGGCTACACCTTC. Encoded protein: CASSLDFVYGYTF.

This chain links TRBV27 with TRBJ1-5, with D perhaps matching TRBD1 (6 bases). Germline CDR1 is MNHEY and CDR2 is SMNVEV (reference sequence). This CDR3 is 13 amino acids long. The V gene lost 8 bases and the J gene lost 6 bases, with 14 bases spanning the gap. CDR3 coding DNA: TGTGCCAGCCGCACCAAGGGGGGTCAGCCCCAGCATTTT. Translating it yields CASRTKGGQPQHF.